A single sample is the source of the 19 T cell receptor beta chains below, sequenced in a study. TCRdb processed the RT-PCR reads anew with MiXCR; each CDR3 protein has one entry. The sample has 550,000 to 750,000 distinct CDR3 sequences; about 14% are singletons. The specimen sequenced was memory CD4+ T cells from blood. The origin of the receptors is a female donor in good health, serving as a healthy control.

The chain recombines TRBV6-6 with TRBJ1-3; maybe TRBD1 (5 bases). Trimming cost V 6 bases and J 4 bases, with 10 bases left between them. The CDR3 length is 13 residues. Germline loops: CDR1 MNHNY, CDR2 SVGAGI (reference sequence). CDR3 in amino acids: CASSYGAGNTIYF. CDR3 sequence (DNA): TGTGCCAGCAGCTACGGGGCGGGAAACACCATATATTTT.

This clonotype was picked up many times. The chain's CDR3 is CASSLEGSEGYTF. The CDR3 DNA follows: TGTGCCAGCAGCTTAGAGGGGTCTGAGGGCTACACCTTC. V gene TRBV7-2 combines with J gene TRBJ1-2; weak D call: TRBD1 (5 bases). The CDR3 consists of 13 residues. The germline CDR1 and CDR2 sequences are SGHTA and FQGNSA. V was clipped by 1 base and J by 8 bases, with 11 bases between them.

The chain has TRBV7-2 and TRBJ2-3; D is tentatively TRBD1 or TRBD2 (7 bases each). The CDR3 is 13 amino acids. From germline, CDR1 is SGHTA and CDR2 FQGNSA. Trimming took 5 bases from V and 7 from J, leaving 13 bases between them. CDR3 coding DNA: TGTGCCAGCAGCCCAGGGGGGGGTTATACGCAGTATTTT. This translates into CASSPGGGYTQYF.

This chain connects TRBV28 to TRBJ1-1; unclear D gene. This CDR3 contains 15 residues. The V end was cut by 5 bases, the J end by 1 base, with 14 bases between. Germline CDR1 is MDHEN and CDR2 is SYDVKM. This chain's CDR3 is CASSPPVVWNTEAFF. The CDR3 nucleotides are TGTGCCAGCAGTCCCCCTGTGGTGTGGAACACTGAAGCTTTCTTT. The entire variable domain, with the rest obtained from reference TRBV28 and TRBJ1-1, is as follows: DVKVTQSSRYLVKRTGEKVFLECVQDMDHENMFWYRQDPGLGLRLIYFSYDVKMKEKGDIPEGYSVSREKKERFSLILESASTNQTSMYLCASSPPVVWNTEAFFGQGTRLTVV.

This clonotype occurred many times. The V call is TRBV5-1, the J call TRBJ2-3; D unclear. The CDR3 totals 13 residues. Germline V gives CDR1 SGHRS, CDR2 YFSETQ. Trimming stripped 2 bases from V and 5 bases from J, with 9 bases between. CDR3 bases: TGCGCCAGCAGCTTTGGAGAAGGAGATACGCAGTATTTT. The encoded protein is CASSFGEGDTQYF.

V usage is TRBV27 and J usage is TRBJ1-5; 9 positions agree with TRBD1. J lost 7 bases, V lost 5 bases, and 9 bases had no gene match. Germline loops: CDR1 MNHEY, CDR2 SMNVEV (reference sequence). There are 15 residues in the CDR3. For the CDR3, the DNA is TGTGCCAGCAGTCTTAGACAGGACAGGGGCCAGCCCCAGCATTTT. Translated: CASSLRQDRGQPQHF.

This clonotype was picked up many times. This sequence joins TRBV4-3 and TRBJ2-7, with TRBD2 as a possible D gene (5 bases). Germline CDR1 and CDR2: LGHNA and YSLEER. The CDR3 contains 16 residues. Between the trimmed V and J ends, which lost 0 bases and 4 bases, there was a span of 16 bases. CDR3 in DNA: TGCGCCAGCAGCCAAGAGCAAGGGCTAGCTATGTACGAGCAGTACTTC. Translating gives CASSQEQGLAMYEQYF.

The chain combines TRBV27 with TRBJ2-3; 7 bases fit TRBD2. J lost 7 bases, V lost 4 bases, and 2 bases had no gene match. The germline CDR1 and CDR2 sequences are MNHEY and SMNVEV (reference sequence). CDR3 length: 12 residues. CDR3 sequence: CASSSGTNTQYF. The CDR3 nucleotides are TGTGCCAGCAGTTCAGGGACTAATACGCAGTATTTT.

This clonotype was observed a few times. The gene calls are TRBV27 and TRBJ2-6; D remains ambiguous. V dropped 5 bases and J dropped 0 bases, with 11 bases sitting between them. Germline CDR1 reads MNHEY; CDR2 reads SMNVEV (reference sequence). The CDR3 sequence is 16 residues long. The CDR3 region is CASSPSLDSGANVLTF. In DNA, the CDR3 is TGTGCCAGCAGTCCATCACTGGACTCTGGGGCCAACGTCCTGACTTTC.

This clonotype has just a few counts. The rearrangement joins TRBV28 to TRBJ1-3, with D tentatively TRBD1 (5 bases). Germline CDR1 MDHEN, CDR2 SYDVKM. V lost 3 bases and J lost 3, with 18 bases in between. The CDR3 loop spans 17 amino acids. CDR3 nucleotide sequence: TGTGCCAGCAGTTTTGGCGCGAAGGGAAGGGGTGGAAACACCATATATTTT. Translating gives CASSFGAKGRGGNTIYF. Complete variable domain (other parts from reference TRBV28 and TRBJ1-3): DVKVTQSSRYLVKRTGEKVFLECVQDMDHENMFWYRQDPGLGLRLIYFSYDVKMKEKGDIPEGYSVSREKKERFSLILESASTNQTSMYLCASSFGAKGRGGNTIYFGEGSWLTVV.

In this sample, this clonotype turned up a few times. The CDR3 sequence: CASSPPGGSNTEAFF. In nucleotides, the CDR3 is TGTGCCAGCAGCCCCCCAGGGGGTTCGAACACTGAAGCTTTCTTT. This chain uses TRBV7-2 with TRBJ1-1, with 7 bases matching TRBD1. Germline loops: CDR1 SGHTA, CDR2 FQGNSA. The CDR3 has 15 residues. V gave up 5 bases and J gave up 1 base; unmatched junction bases: 7.

This clonotype has just a few counts. This sequence joins TRBV20-1 and TRBJ2-3, with 7 bases that match TRBD2. The CDR3 spans 15 residues. V gave up 6 bases and J gave up 1 base; unmatched junction bases: 10. In germline, CDR1 is DFQATT, CDR2 SNEGSKA (reference sequence). The CDR3 DNA follows: TGCAGTGCCCCCAGCGGGGCCTCAGGCACAGATACGCAGTATTTT. It encodes CSAPSGASGTDTQYF.

The V call is TRBV28, the J call TRBJ2-4; 9 bases line up with TRBD2. The CDR3 spans 14 residues. V dropped 2 bases and J dropped 6; count of bases not matched to a gene: 2. The germline gives CDR1 MDHEN, CDR2 SYDVKM. In nucleotides, the CDR3 is TGTGCCAGCAGTTTAGGGACTAGCCTAAACATTCAGTACTTC. Residues: CASSLGTSLNIQYF.

Remarks on this clonotype: Being one base from a much bigger clone, this may be a read error. V and J are TRBV5-1 and TRBJ2-1; a possible D gene is TRBD1 (5 bases). Trimming stripped 4 bases from V and 1 base from J, with 12 bases between. CDR3 size: 15 residues. Germline CDR1 is SGHRS and CDR2 is YFSETQ. The CDR3 DNA reads TGCGCCAGCAGCCAGGACATGACGTCCTACAATGAGCAGTTCTTC. Translated, it gives CASSQDMTSYNEQFF.

The J gene is TRBJ2-5, the V gene TRBV20-1; possibly TRBD1 or TRBD2 for D (5 bases each). The CDR3 sequence is 15 residues long. V gave up 0 bases and J gave up 5 bases, with 16 bases separating them. Per the germline V gene, CDR1 is DFQATT and CDR2 is SNEGSKA (reference sequence). Here the CDR3 reads CSARDVRGDWETQYF. CDR3 nucleotides: TGCAGTGCTAGAGACGTTCGAGGGGATTGGGAGACCCAGTACTTC.

This clonotype has a handful of counts. The chain uses TRBV4-3 and TRBJ2-7; D is uncertain. The CDR3 runs to 13 residues. The germline V gene encodes CDR1 LGHNA and CDR2 YSLEER. V gave up 1 base and J gave up 4 bases, with 8 bases separating them. CDR3 sequence reads: CASSQGPTYEQYF. CDR3 DNA sequence: TGCGCCAGCAGCCAAGGCCCCACTTACGAGCAGTACTTC.

In this sample, this clonotype turned up a few times. The chain couples TRBV7-2 to TRBJ2-7; D not resolved. The V and J ends lost 1 base and 6 bases respectively, with 13 bases between them. This CDR3 region has 14 residues. The germline CDR1 and CDR2 sequences are SGHTA and FQGNSA. The CDR3 spells CASSLGISQGEQYF. DNA of the CDR3: TGTGCCAGCAGCTTAGGGATTAGTCAAGGCGAGCAGTACTTC.

This chain links TRBV28 with TRBJ1-1; no definite D call. CDR3 length: 11 amino acids. Per germline, CDR1 MDHEN and CDR2 SYDVKM. Between the trimmed V and J ends, which lost 8 bases and 9 bases, there was a span of 13 bases. The CDR3 loop is CASGYEQQAFF. The CDR3 DNA is TGTGCCAGCGGCTACGAACAGCAAGCTTTCTTT. Full variable domain (remainder filled in from reference TRBV28 and TRBJ1-1): DVKVTQSSRYLVKRTGEKVFLECVQDMDHENMFWYRQDPGLGLRLIYFSYDVKMKEKGDIPEGYSVSREKKERFSLILESASTNQTSMYLCASGYEQQAFFGQGTRLTVV.

This clonotype was counted ten times or more. The chain couples TRBV29-1 to TRBJ2-3; perhaps TRBD2 as D (6 bases). Between the trimmed V and J ends, which lost 3 bases and 4 bases, there was a span of 11 bases. Germline V gives CDR1 SQVTM, CDR2 ANQGSEA. This CDR3 spans 13 amino acids. This chain's CDR3 is CSVDLGGSDTQYF. The CDR3 region has the DNA TGCAGCGTTGATTTGGGAGGCTCAGATACGCAGTATTTT.